Listed below are T cell receptor beta chains from one sample, sequenced in a study of shared clonotypes between healthy human individuals. Profiled with immunoSEQ multiplex PCR; TCRdb holds only in-frame clones, not every one. The repertoire holds 2.3 million or so clones, with just over 90% as singletons. The source material was naive CD4+ T cells from PBMCs. These receptor sequences come from a man aged 18 to 29 in good health. Some clones in this sample may be carry-over from other donors' samples. Each CDR3 is given with its conserved first and last residue. Fields, in order: J gene, V gene, D gene, clone size, CDR3 protein, CDR3 DNA. The D gene is left open where the match is weak. Clone size is shown for a subset of rows, as once, few, many or a class of expanded clone.

j_gene: TRBJ2-7
v_gene: TRBV2
d_gene: -
abundance: once
CDR3aa: CASSERVAGTYEQYF
CDR3nt: TGTGCCAGCAGTGAACGGGTGGCCGGAACCTACGAGCAGTACTTC

j_gene: TRBJ1-2
v_gene: TRBV28
d_gene: -
abundance: -
CDR3aa: CASSLGGAYGYTF
CDR3nt: TGTGCCAGCAGTTTAGGGGGGGCCTATGGCTACACCTTC

j_gene: TRBJ1-2
v_gene: TRBV28
d_gene: TRBD1
abundance: once
CDR3aa: CASSHTGTGGLSYGYTF
CDR3nt: TGTGCCAGCAGCCACACCGGGACAGGGGGCTTAAGCTATGGCTACACCTTC

j_gene: TRBJ2-1
v_gene: TRBV28
d_gene: -
abundance: once
CDR3aa: CASSSGGRASYNEQFF
CDR3nt: TGTGCCAGCAGTTCCGGGGGCAGGGCCTCCTACAATGAGCAGTTCTTC

j_gene: TRBJ2-7
v_gene: TRBV6-1
d_gene: -
abundance: -
CDR3aa: CASSTRDSSYEQYF
CDR3nt: TGTGCCAGCAGTACCAGAGACAGTTCCTACGAGCAGTACTTC

j_gene: TRBJ1-1
v_gene: TRBV2
d_gene: -
abundance: -
CDR3aa: CASSDNYPEAWSTEAFF
CDR3nt: TGTGCCAGCAGCGATAATTACCCCGAGGCGTGGAGCACTGAAGCTTTCTTT

j_gene: TRBJ2-2
v_gene: TRBV30
d_gene: TRBD1
abundance: few
CDR3aa: CAWTTGANTGELFF
CDR3nt: TGTGCCTGGACCACAGGGGCGAACACCGGGGAGCTGTTTTTT

j_gene: TRBJ2-7
v_gene: TRBV2
d_gene: TRBD1
abundance: once
CDR3aa: CASSGQGVHEQYF
CDR3nt: TGTGCCAGCAGTGGACAGGGTGTCCACGAGCAGTACTTC

j_gene: TRBJ2-2
v_gene: TRBV5-1
d_gene: -
abundance: -
CDR3aa: CASSYGQPTGELFF
CDR3nt: TGCGCCAGCAGCTACGGACAGCCCACCGGGGAGCTGTTTTTT

j_gene: TRBJ1-5
v_gene: TRBV6-1
d_gene: TRBD1
abundance: -
CDR3aa: CASSVAGGLQPQHF
CDR3nt: TGTGCCAGCAGTGTCGCAGGGGGTCTTCAGCCCCAGCATTTT

j_gene: TRBJ1-4
v_gene: TRBV13
d_gene: -
abundance: -
CDR3aa: CASSIGPGEKLFF
CDR3nt: TGTGCCAGCAGCATAGGACCGGGAGAAAAACTGTTTTTT

j_gene: TRBJ2-7
v_gene: TRBV30
d_gene: TRBD2
abundance: -
CDR3aa: CAWNPSGTYEQYF
CDR3nt: TGTGCCTGGAATCCTAGCGGGACCTACGAGCAGTACTTC

j_gene: TRBJ2-5
v_gene: TRBV11-2
d_gene: -
abundance: -
CDR3aa: CASSFRTTQETQYF
CDR3nt: TGTGCCAGCAGCTTTAGGACTACCCAAGAGACCCAGTACTTC

j_gene: TRBJ1-5
v_gene: TRBV6-1
d_gene: -
abundance: -
CDR3aa: CASSERAESGPQHF
CDR3nt: TGTGCCAGCAGTGAAAGGGCCGAAAGTGGGCCCCAGCATTTT

j_gene: TRBJ1-2
v_gene: TRBV28
d_gene: -
abundance: -
CDR3aa: CASSPGVGRGYTF
CDR3nt: TGTGCCAGCAGCCCAGGGGTAGGGCGAGGCTACACCTTC

j_gene: TRBJ1-4
v_gene: TRBV28
d_gene: TRBD1
abundance: -
CDR3aa: CASSSPGGVTNEKLFF
CDR3nt: TGTGCCAGCAGTTCCCCAGGGGGGGTGACTAATGAAAAACTGTTTTTT

j_gene: TRBJ2-1
v_gene: TRBV27
d_gene: TRBD2
abundance: -
CDR3aa: CASSFQRTSGVLNNEQFF
CDR3nt: TGTGCCAGCAGTTTCCAAAGGACTAGCGGGGTCCTAAACAATGAGCAGTTCTTC

j_gene: TRBJ1-2
v_gene: TRBV11-2
d_gene: -
abundance: -
CDR3aa: CASSLARAGGYTF
CDR3nt: TGTGCCAGCAGCTTAGCGCGGGCGGGAGGCTACACCTTC

j_gene: TRBJ2-7
v_gene: TRBV27
d_gene: TRBD1
abundance: -
CDR3aa: CASSLLPGQGSYEQYF
CDR3nt: TGTGCCAGCAGTTTATTACCGGGACAGGGCTCCTACGAGCAGTACTTC

j_gene: TRBJ1-5
v_gene: TRBV19
d_gene: -
abundance: -
CDR3aa: CASSIYGYSNQPQHF
CDR3nt: TGTGCCAGTAGTATATATGGGTATAGCAATCAGCCCCAGCATTTT

j_gene: TRBJ1-5
v_gene: TRBV28
d_gene: -
abundance: -
CDR3aa: CASSLDARGGNQPQHF
CDR3nt: TGTGCCAGCAGTTTAGACGCCCGAGGGGGCAATCAGCCCCAGCATTTT

j_gene: TRBJ2-1
v_gene: TRBV6-1
d_gene: TRBD2
abundance: once
CDR3aa: CASMGGGGSDEQFF
CDR3nt: TGTGCCAGCATGGGCGGGGGAGGGTCCGATGAGCAGTTCTTC

j_gene: TRBJ1-5
v_gene: TRBV29-1
d_gene: TRBD1
abundance: once
CDR3aa: CSVDEGAGQPQHF
CDR3nt: TGCAGCGTTGACGAGGGGGCTGGGCAGCCCCAGCATTTT

j_gene: TRBJ2-3
v_gene: TRBV5-1
d_gene: -
abundance: -
CDR3aa: CASSLNPSGASTDTQYF
CDR3nt: TGCGCCAGCAGCTTGAATCCATCGGGAGCGAGCACAGATACGCAGTATTTT

j_gene: TRBJ1-5
v_gene: TRBV27
d_gene: -
abundance: once
CDR3aa: CASRHGGGNQPQHF
CDR3nt: TGTGCCAGCAGACACGGGGGAGGTAATCAGCCCCAGCATTTT

j_gene: TRBJ2-3
v_gene: TRBV4-1
d_gene: TRBD2
abundance: -
CDR3aa: CASSQDRGGRISDTQYF
CDR3nt: TGCGCCAGCAGCCAAGATCGGGGCGGGAGGATTTCAGATACGCAGTATTTT

j_gene: TRBJ2-1
v_gene: TRBV28
d_gene: TRBD1
abundance: -
CDR3aa: CASSTTPGQEKGTEQFF
CDR3nt: TGTGCCAGCAGTACCACACCCGGACAGGAAAAAGGCACAGAGCAGTTCTTC

j_gene: TRBJ1-1
v_gene: TRBV29-1
d_gene: -
abundance: -
CDR3aa: CSVVPGATTEAFF
CDR3nt: TGCAGCGTTGTCCCAGGGGCTACCACTGAAGCTTTCTTT

j_gene: TRBJ2-1
v_gene: TRBV27
d_gene: -
abundance: -
CDR3aa: CASSFLYRSNNEQFF
CDR3nt: TGTGCCAGCAGTTTTCTGTACAGGAGTAATAATGAGCAGTTCTTC

j_gene: TRBJ2-2
v_gene: TRBV28
d_gene: TRBD1
abundance: -
CDR3aa: CASSFWGTGNTGELFF
CDR3nt: TGTGCCAGCAGTTTCTGGGGGACAGGGAACACCGGGGAGCTGTTTTTT

j_gene: TRBJ2-1
v_gene: TRBV14
d_gene: TRBD2
abundance: -
CDR3aa: CASSPQGLAGVGEQFF
CDR3nt: TGTGCCAGCAGCCCCCAGGGACTAGCGGGAGTAGGTGAGCAGTTCTTC

j_gene: TRBJ2-7
v_gene: TRBV19
d_gene: TRBD2
abundance: -
CDR3aa: CASKSSGGRGSYEQYF
CDR3nt: TGTGCCAGTAAATCTAGCGGGGGCAGGGGCTCCTACGAGCAGTACTTC

j_gene: TRBJ2-5
v_gene: TRBV28
d_gene: -
abundance: -
CDR3aa: CASSSGQAGGETQYF
CDR3nt: TGTGCCAGCAGTTCCGGACAGGCGGGGGGAGAGACCCAGTACTTC

j_gene: TRBJ2-2
v_gene: TRBV27
d_gene: TRBD2
abundance: -
CDR3aa: CASSDPLLAGSNTGELFF
CDR3nt: TGTGCCAGCAGTGATCCTCTACTAGCGGGGTCGAACACCGGGGAGCTGTTTTTT

j_gene: TRBJ2-3
v_gene: TRBV7-2
d_gene: TRBD2
abundance: -
CDR3aa: CASSSTSGISTDTQYF
CDR3nt: TGTGCCAGCAGCTCAACTAGCGGGATTAGCACAGATACGCAGTATTTT

j_gene: TRBJ2-3
v_gene: TRBV15
d_gene: -
abundance: -
CDR3aa: CATSRQGGSTDTQYF
CDR3nt: TGTGCCACCAGCAGACAGGGGGGGAGCACAGATACGCAGTATTTT

j_gene: TRBJ1-4
v_gene: TRBV18
d_gene: -
abundance: -
CDR3aa: CASSLGTLTNEKLFF
CDR3nt: TGTGCCAGCTCGCTTGGGACTTTGACTAATGAAAAACTGTTTTTT

j_gene: TRBJ2-7
v_gene: TRBV28
d_gene: TRBD1
abundance: -
CDR3aa: CASSPGTVPSYEQYF
CDR3nt: TGTGCCAGCAGCCCAGGGACAGTCCCTTCCTACGAGCAGTACTTC

j_gene: TRBJ2-4
v_gene: TRBV5-1
d_gene: -
abundance: -
CDR3aa: CASSIETLDIQYF
CDR3nt: TGCGCCAGCAGCATCGAGACTCTAGACATTCAGTACTTC

j_gene: TRBJ2-1
v_gene: TRBV6-5
d_gene: -
abundance: once
CDR3aa: CASSYRRGDNEQFF
CDR3nt: TGTGCCAGCAGTTACCGCAGGGGTGACAATGAGCAGTTCTTC

j_gene: TRBJ2-2
v_gene: TRBV5-6
d_gene: TRBD2
abundance: -
CDR3aa: CASSFGLAGAGELFF
CDR3nt: TGTGCCAGCAGCTTTGGACTAGCGGGAGCCGGGGAGCTGTTTTTT

j_gene: TRBJ2-7
v_gene: TRBV4-1
d_gene: -
abundance: -
CDR3aa: CASSQDGSDRPYEQYF
CDR3nt: TGCGCCAGCAGCCAAGATGGCTCAGACAGGCCCTACGAGCAGTACTTC

j_gene: TRBJ1-5
v_gene: TRBV5-1
d_gene: TRBD1
abundance: -
CDR3aa: CASSSGGDQPQHF
CDR3nt: TGCGCCAGCAGCTCAGGGGGGGATCAGCCCCAGCATTTT

j_gene: TRBJ1-1
v_gene: TRBV5-5
d_gene: -
abundance: -
CDR3aa: CASSSHVNTEAFF
CDR3nt: TGTGCCAGCAGCTCACACGTAAACACTGAAGCTTTCTTT

j_gene: TRBJ2-5
v_gene: TRBV28
d_gene: -
abundance: -
CDR3aa: CASSLPRPLAEEEIGQETQYF
CDR3nt: TGTGCCAGCAGTTTACCCCGTCCCTTGGCAGAGGAAGAAATAGGCCAAGAGACCCAGTACTTC

j_gene: TRBJ2-1
v_gene: TRBV5-4
d_gene: -
abundance: -
CDR3aa: CASSPQGSNEQFF
CDR3nt: TGTGCCAGCAGCCCCCAGGGATCCAATGAGCAGTTCTTC